The 20 T cell receptor beta chains reported below all come from one sample, sequenced in a study of tissue T cells after allogeneic stem cell transplantation. Documented time point: mouse harvest day 14 after allogeneic transplant. Mouse grafts combined 10^7 T-cell-depleted bone marrow cells with 10^6 splenic CD5+ T cells. TCRdb's table, derived via immunoSEQ multiplex PCR, lists solely in-frame clones and lacks some. The sample lists about 4,000 clones; 45% to 50% were seen once. Material: gut tissue. The receptors originated from a female BALB/c mouse given C57BL/6 T cells with graft-versus-host disease after an allogeneic hematopoietic cell transplant.

Note on this clone: Any gene name here is a mouse gene name. The read falls 1 residue short of the CDR3 end, and the missing part is taken from the germline J gene. This chain uses TRBV15 with TRBJ2-4; perhaps TRBD1 as D (5 bases). Trimming left V 3 bases short and J 7 bases short, with 8 bases between. CDR1 is SGHND and CDR2 is FRSKSL in the germline V gene. The length of the CDR3 is 12 residues. The sequenced CDR3 bases are TGTGCCAGCAGTTTCCAGGGAGACACCTTGTAC. Translating it yields CASSFQGDTLY. The CDR3 in full is CASSFQGDTLYF.

As for this clone: Mouse names are used for the genes. The CDR3 end is not reached by the read, which stops 1 residue before it; the germline J gene fills it in. The chain recombines TRBV12-2 with TRBJ2-1; 10 nucleotides match TRBD2. The CDR3 has 15 residues. V trimming: 4 bases; J trimming: 6 bases; junction bases outside the gene matches: 8. Germline assignment: CDR1 SGHLS and CDR2 HYDKME. The CDR3 bases that were read are TGTGCCAGCTCCCTTCCCGGGACTGGGGTTGCTGAGCAGTTC. Its protein product is CASSLPGTGVAEQF. The complete CDR3 protein is CASSLPGTGVAEQFF.

In this sample, this clone turned up a few times. Mouse names are used for the genes. Read data end 1 residue before the CDR3 end; the end is taken from the germline J gene. The chain links TRBV15 to TRBJ2-5; 10 nucleotides agree with TRBD2. This CDR3 has 15 residues. The V and J ends lost 7 bases and 2 bases, in that order; junction bases with no gene match: 6. Germline V gene data show CDR1 as SGHND and CDR2 as FRSKSL. The sequenced part of the CDR3 DNA is TGTGCCAGCATCCTGGGGGGGCGGGGCCAAGACACCCAGTAC. This codes for CASILGGRGQDTQY. The CDR3 reads in full as CASILGGRGQDTQYF.

Comments on this clone: Gene names and germline match the mouse. The read ends 1 residue before the CDR3 terminus; that terminus is restored from the germline J gene. The gene calls are TRBV3 and TRBJ2-7; 10 bases map to TRBD2. With 0 bases clipped from V and 2 bases from J, the junction kept 1 base outside the gene matches. This CDR3 comprises 15 residues. Germline V gene data show CDR1 as SNHLY and CDR2 as FYNGKV (reference sequence). CDR3 in amino acids: CASSLAGTGAYEQYF. The CDR3 DNA, read in part, is TGTGCCAGCAGCTTAGCCGGGACTGGGGCCTATGAACAGTAC.

Comments on this clone: Gene names denote mouse genes. The read finishes 1 residue shy of the CDR3 end, and the germline J gene is used to complete it. The chain has TRBV2 and TRBJ2-5, with TRBD2 matching 9 bases. Germline CDR1 LGHNA, CDR2 YSYQKL. The trim removed 0 bases at V and 4 bases at J, leaving 2 bases unmatched. CDR3 size: 15 residues. CDR3 bases read: TGTGCCAGCAGCCAAGACAGGACTGGGGAAGACACCCAGTAC. The encoded protein is CASSQDRTGEDTQY. The full CDR3 reads CASSQDRTGEDTQYF.

Sample share makes this clone medium-sized. Gene names and germline match the mouse. From the germline J gene comes the end of the CDR3, since the read stops 1 residue before it. The genes are TRBV26 and TRBJ1-4; tentative D call: TRBD1 (5 bases). V was pared by 2 bases and J by 1 base, with 8 bases between. This CDR3 has 15 residues. Looked up from germline, CDR1 is KGHPV and CDR2 is FQNQEV (reference sequence). CDR3 DNA (partial): TGTGCCAGCAGTCTGGTGGGGCGTTCCAACGAAAGATTATTT. Encoded protein: CASSLVGRSNERLF. In full, the CDR3 is CASSLVGRSNERLFF.

As for this clone: Any gene name here is a mouse gene name. The read falls 1 residue short of the CDR3 end, and the missing part is taken from the germline J gene. The chain recombines TRBV23 with TRBJ2-1. Per the germline V gene, CDR1 is KGHTA and CDR2 is FQNQQP. The CDR3 length is 11 residues. This CDR3 is CSSSQFAEQFF. The covered CDR3 bases are TGCTCCAGCAGTCAATTTGCTGAGCAGTTC.

For this clone: Gene names are mouse gene names. The CDR3 end is not reached by the read, which stops 1 residue before it; the germline J gene fills it in. The V call is TRBV3, the J call TRBJ2-7; TRBD2 matches 11 bases. CDR1 is SNHLY, CDR2 FYNGKV, per germline (reference sequence). The CDR3 has 13 residues. V lost 4 bases and J lost 7; bases outside the gene matches: 3. CDR3 sequence reads: CASSSRDWGEQYF. The sequenced part of the CDR3 DNA is TGTGCCAGCAGCTCTAGGGACTGGGGGGAACAGTAC.

Details on this clone: Genes and germline come from the mouse. The read ends 1 residue early relative to the CDR3; the germline J gene fills the gap. V gene TRBV13-3 combines with J gene TRBJ2-4; 8 nucleotides agree with TRBD1. V lost 4 bases, J lost 4 bases, and 5 bases stayed unmatched. Germline CDR1 and CDR2: NNHDY and SYVADS. This CDR3 region has 14 residues. The CDR3 region is CASSPGQGENTLYF. The DNA read from the CDR3 is TGTGCCAGCAGTCCCGGACAGGGTGAAAACACCTTGTAC. Supplemented by reference TRBV13-3 and TRBJ2-4, the full variable domain reads EAAVTQSPRSKVAVTGGKVTLSCHQTNNHDYMYWYRQDTGHGLRLIHYSYVADSTEKGDIPDGYKASRPSQENFSLILELASLSQTAVYFCASSPGQGENTLYFGAGTRLSVL.

As regards this clone: It is unclear where the CDR3 begins or ends on the DNA, so no DNA is shown, and the CDR3 is as TCRdb lists it. Mouse gene names and germline throughout. This chain's CDR3 is CACSYDCGGFEQYF. The chain joins TRBV4 to TRBJ2-7. Germline V gene lookup returns CDR1 LGHDT and CDR2 YNNKQL (reference sequence). Both ends counted, the CDR3 spans 14 residues.

Only a few counts were recorded for this clone. Germline and genes: mouse. The sequence runs out 1 residue before the end of the CDR3; the remainder is reconstructed from the germline J gene. The chain recombines TRBV26 with TRBJ1-2; 7 bases match TRBD1. The trim removed 3 bases at V and 3 bases at J, leaving 1 base unmatched. The CDR3 is 13 amino acids. Germline V CDR1 and CDR2: KGHPV, FQNQEV (reference sequence). The CDR3 here is CASSLGTDSDYTF. The CDR3 bases that were read are TGTGCCAGCAGTCTAGGGACAGACTCCGACTACACC.

Concerning this clone: The genes and germline here are from mouse. The read terminates 1 residue ahead of where the CDR3 ends, so the germline J gene completes it. The chain couples TRBV13-1 to TRBJ2-4, with D possibly TRBD1 on 5 matching bases. The CDR3 is made up of 14 amino acids. CDR1 is NSHNY, CDR2 SYGAGN, per germline. Trimming cost V 0 bases and J 2 bases, with 7 bases left between them. CDR3 amino acids: CASSDGGDQNTLYF. The part of the CDR3 DNA that was read is TGTGCCAGCAGTGATGGAGGGGATCAAAACACCTTGTAC.

Worth noting for this clone: Mouse names are used for the genes. The CDR3 end is not reached by the read, which stops 1 residue before it; the germline J gene fills it in. The chain uses TRBV3 and TRBJ1-1; D possibly corresponds to TRBD1 (5 bases). CDR1 and CDR2 (germline): SNHLY, FYNGKV (reference sequence). The CDR3 is made up of 14 amino acids. V was trimmed by 3 bases and J by 0 bases, leaving 8 bases between them. CDR3 DNA (partial): TGTGCCAGCAGCTTGGACACTACAAACACAGAAGTCTTC. It yields the protein CASSLDTTNTEVF. The full CDR3 is CASSLDTTNTEVFF.

There are a few counts of this clone. Genes here carry mouse names. The CDR3 end is not reached by the read, which stops 1 residue before it; the germline J gene fills it in. V usage is TRBV26 and J usage is TRBJ2-1, with TRBD2 as a possible D gene (6 bases). The length of the CDR3 is 15 residues. The V end was cut by 2 bases, the J end by 1 base, with 9 bases between. Germline V gene lookup returns CDR1 KGHPV and CDR2 FQNQEV (reference sequence). The sequenced CDR3 bases are TGTGCCAGCAGTCTGGGGGGGAAGAACTATGCTGAGCAGTTC. Residues: CASSLGGKNYAEQF. The whole CDR3 region reads CASSLGGKNYAEQFF.

Concerning this clone: Mouse gene names apply. CDR3 loop: CASSLDGNYAEQFF. The CDR3 bases that were read are TGTGCCAGCTCTCTCGATGGGAACTATGCTGAGCAGTTC. The chain carries TRBV12-1 and TRBJ2-1; D call uncertain. The CDR3 end is not reached by the read, which stops 1 residue before it; the germline J gene fills it in. CDR1 and CDR2 from the germline V gene are SGHSN and HYEKVE. The CDR3 has 14 residues. V was shortened by 0 bases and J by 1 base, with 6 bases between the two germline ends.

This clone was counted between two and nine times. Genes and germline come from the mouse. The CDR3 extends 1 residue past the end of the read, so its final part is completed from the germline J gene. This rearrangement joins TRBV23 to TRBJ2-7; the tabulated D call, TRBD2, remains unverified against the DNA. Germline V gives CDR1 KGHTA, CDR2 FQNQQP. The CDR3 is 13 residues long. CDR3 DNA (partial): TGCTCCAGCAGTCAAGGACTTTCCTATGAACAGTAC. It specifies CSSSQGLSYEQY. The whole CDR3 sequence is CSSSQGLSYEQYF.

Regarding this clone: The gene symbols are mouse symbols. The observed sequence ends 1 residue before the CDR3 terminus, with the missing tail filled in from the germline J gene. This chain uses TRBV3 with TRBJ2-1; possibly TRBD1 for D (6 bases). CDR1 is SNHLY and CDR2 is FYNGKV in the germline V gene (reference sequence). This CDR3 contains 13 residues. Trimming removed 3 bases at V and 5 bases at J, with 8 bases between. The CDR3 sequence: CASSLRTDAEQFF. The part of the CDR3 DNA that was read is TGTGCCAGCAGCTTGCGGACAGATGCTGAGCAGTTC. The full variable domain, completed using reference TRBV3 and TRBJ2-1, is GPKVLQIPSHQIIDMGQMVTLNCDPVSNHLYFYWYKQILGQQMEFLVNFYNGKVMEKSKLFKDQFSVERPDGSYFTLKIQPTALEDSAVYFCASSLRTDAEQFFGPGTRLTVL.

As to this clone: The genes are named according to mouse. The CDR3 is cut off 1 residue early in the read; its end comes from the germline J gene. The chain recombines TRBV26 with TRBJ2-5; D is uncertain. CDR1 is KGHPV, CDR2 FQNQEV, per germline (reference sequence). There are 15 residues in the CDR3. The ends were cut back, 2 bases at V and 0 bases at J, with 9 bases in the middle. CDR3 sequence reads: CASSLNGINQDTQYF. Partial CDR3 DNA: TGTGCCAGCAGTCTGAATGGCATTAACCAAGACACCCAGTAC.

As to this clone: The gene symbols are mouse symbols. The sequence runs out 1 residue before the end of the CDR3; the remainder is reconstructed from the germline J gene. The chain is built from TRBV5 and TRBJ2-3; D is unclear. CDR1 and CDR2 from the germline V gene are LGHNA and YNLKQL (reference sequence). Trimming pared 0 bases from V and 3 bases from J, leaving 7 bases between. The CDR3 sequence is 14 residues long. Partial CDR3 DNA: TGTGCCAGCAGCCAAGATAGAGGCGCAGAAACGCTGTAT. This codes for CASSQDRGAETLY. The CDR3 reads in full as CASSQDRGAETLYF.

In regard to this clone: Mouse names are used for the genes. The covered CDR3 bases are TGCACCTGCAGTGGGAATTCTGGAAATACGCTCTAT. This sequence encodes CTCSGNSGNTLY. The full-length CDR3 reads as CTCSGNSGNTLYF. The chain links TRBV1 to TRBJ1-3, with D uncertain. The read gets to within 1 residue of the CDR3 end, and the germline J gene fills in the rest. Germline V gene lookup returns CDR1 NSQYPW and CDR2 LRSPGD (reference sequence). Trimming shortened V by 4 bases and J by 0 bases, and 4 bases separated the two germline ends. The CDR3 spans 13 residues.